The TCR beta chain described here comes from a study of blood T cell dynamics during melanoma immunotherapy. Sequencing was performed with immunoSEQ multiplex PCR; in TCRdb, only in-frame clones are kept and a portion is missing. The sample consists of thousands of clones, approximately 96% of them appearing once. The CDR3 sequence is 14 residues long. Per the germline V gene, CDR1 is LNHNV and CDR2 is YYDKDF (reference sequence). V gave up 5 bases and J gave up 3 bases, with 10 bases separating them. Time point specified: week 3, after first cycle of checkpoint inhibitor. Patients with prior systemic cancer treatment, concomitant immunosuppressants, or other active malignancies were excluded.

The source of this sequence is a human donor with melanoma. Sequenced here: effector memory CD8+ T cells from blood, sampled from a patient treated with checkpoint blockade. The V gene is TRBV15, the J gene TRBJ2-2, with no clear D. The CDR3 nucleotides read TGTGCCACCAGCTCCGGGCCTCACACCGGGGAGCTGTTTTTT. It specifies CATSSGPHTGELFF.